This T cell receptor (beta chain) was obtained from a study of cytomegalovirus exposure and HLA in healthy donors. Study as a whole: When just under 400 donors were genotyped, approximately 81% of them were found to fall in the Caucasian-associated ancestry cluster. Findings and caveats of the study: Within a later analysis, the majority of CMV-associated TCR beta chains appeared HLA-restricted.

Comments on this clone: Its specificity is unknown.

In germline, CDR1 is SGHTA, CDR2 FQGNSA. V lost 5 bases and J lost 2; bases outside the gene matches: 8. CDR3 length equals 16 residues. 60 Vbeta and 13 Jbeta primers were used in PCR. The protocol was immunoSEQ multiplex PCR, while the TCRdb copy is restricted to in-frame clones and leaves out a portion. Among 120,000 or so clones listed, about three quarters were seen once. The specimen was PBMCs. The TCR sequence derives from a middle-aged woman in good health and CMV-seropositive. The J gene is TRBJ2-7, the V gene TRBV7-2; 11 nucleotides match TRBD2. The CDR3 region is CASSPTLTSGAYEQYF. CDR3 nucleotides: TGTGCCAGCAGCCCTACCCTGACTAGCGGGGCCTACGAGCAGTACTTC.